These T cell receptor beta chains were read from a single sample in a study of shared clonotypes between healthy human individuals. The data were produced by immunoSEQ multiplex PCR, yet TCRdb's version contains in-frame clones alone and is incomplete. The sample has over a million clones; 98% are singletons. The specimen sequenced was naive CD4+ T cells sorted from blood. The receptor set was obtained from a man between 25 and 39 years old in good health. CDR3s leave out the opening cysteine and the closing phenylalanine or tryptophan. Each record gives: clone size, CDR3 length, V gene, J gene, CDR3 protein. Clone size is stated in some rows and not others, as once, few, many or a class when expanded.

-,13,TRBV2,TRBJ1-5,ASSGEEQGDQPQH
-,15,TRBV18,TRBJ1-1,ASSPYSGGHRVAEAF
-,11,TRBV6-4,TRBJ1-2,ASSDGTNYGYT
-,18,TRBV2,TRBJ2-1,ASSPPGARTGVKGYNEQF
once,10,TRBV5-6,TRBJ2-1,ASSSTYNEQF
-,10,TRBV7-9,TRBJ2-1,APGKVPHEQF
-,12,TRBV10-3,TRBJ1-2,AISDSAGYYGYT
-,13,TRBV28,TRBJ2-2,ASSGTGFNTGELF
-,11,TRBV18,TRBJ2-7,ASSPGSNYEQY
once,13,TRBV18,TRBJ1-2,ASSPEGGIFYGYT
once,12,TRBV30,TRBJ1-2,AWWGTEEIGGYT
-,12,TRBV15,TRBJ1-5,ATSRDGGFQPQH
-,14,TRBV28,TRBJ1-5,ASSSWDILSNQPQH
once,13,TRBV5-4,TRBJ2-3,ASSSASASTDTQY
-,11,TRBV19,TRBJ1-1,ASSIVTNTEAF
-,10,TRBV7-2,TRBJ2-5,ASSSTRETQY
-,14,TRBV5-1,TRBJ2-2,ASSTGDRGLAGELF
-,11,TRBV19,TRBJ2-1,ASSRGGGNEQF
-,14,TRBV10-3,TRBJ2-2,AISERSGQAPGELF
-,13,TRBV18,TRBJ2-3,ASSQLATSTDTQY
-,14,TRBV28,TRBJ2-7,ASSFTGSTRSYEQY
-,11,TRBV6-5,TRBJ2-2,ASRATLSGELF
-,11,TRBV2,TRBJ2-7,ASSEVLGAEQY
-,8,TRBV7-9,TRBJ2-2,ASTAGELF
-,14,TRBV7-9,TRBJ1-1,ASSAPLRGADTEAF
-,12,TRBV6-1,TRBJ2-7,ASSEFGGHYEQY
once,14,TRBV19,TRBJ2-6,ASSIDGNSGANVLT
-,14,TRBV7-8,TRBJ2-5,ASSSGLAGGGETQY
-,13,TRBV5-1,TRBJ2-7,ASSLSGGVPYEQY
-,14,TRBV5-1,TRBJ1-3,ASSLQLTRGSDTIY
-,10,TRBV7-2,TRBJ2-2,ASRPDTGELF
-,12,TRBV6-1,TRBJ2-2,ASSESWGAGELF
-,11,TRBV18,TRBJ2-1,ASSPERPHPQF
-,11,TRBV11-2,TRBJ2-7,ASSPPGLPLRY
-,13,TRBV7-2,TRBJ2-1,ASSLSVILTNEQF
-,13,TRBV10-3,TRBJ2-2,AISGTGGETGELF
-,13,TRBV7-6,TRBJ2-3,ASSVPSGRAGEQY
-,13,TRBV28,TRBJ2-7,AITGGRGLSYEQY
-,13,TRBV6-1,TRBJ2-3,ASRELGGVADTQY
-,14,TRBV28,TRBJ2-7,ASSLLSPSGRVGQY
-,12,TRBV7-9,TRBJ2-2,ASRKTDNTGELF